This TCR beta chain was observed in a study of beta chain features in type 1 diabetes. The study, taken as a whole, reports: When VDJ junctions were examined, type 1 diabetes patients showed fewer insertions and more deletions.

Researchers reported sorting CD4+ naive, central memory, regulatory and stem cell-like memory cells via CD45RO/CCR7/CD25/CD127/CD95/CD27. What was sequenced were expressed TCRB transcripts, since all of the isolated RNA had been reverse transcribed. Sequenced by immunoSEQ multiplex PCR; TCRdb stores in-frame clones only, minus some. This repertoire shows 200,000 to 300,000 clones, around 68% found once; its top ten account for 0.053%. Points on this clone: Its target is not known.

The V and J ends lost 6 bases and 4 bases, in that order; junction bases with no gene match: 3. The CDR3 is made up of 13 amino acids. Germline-derived CDR1 and CDR2 are MGHRA and YSYEKL. The chain carries TRBV4-1 and TRBJ2-1; TRBD1 matches 7 bases. This clonotype was obtained from a man aged 25-45 years in good health. The sample was naive CD4+ T cells from blood. The CDR3 spells CASRGTEYNEQFF. In DNA form, the CDR3 reads TGCGCCAGCAGAGGGACAGAGTACAATGAGCAGTTCTTC.